A single T cell receptor (beta chain) is shown here with its context. In the original analysis: Reference gene primer amplification in the assay estimated nucleated cell counts. Clones were read by immunoSEQ multiplex PCR, and TCRdb kept only the in-frame ones, dropping some. From that table come the V and J calls and clone size; the DNA was used to work out D and trimming. The sample shows roughly 48,000 clones, 80% to 85% of them seen only once. The sample comes from a study of blood T cell repertoires in COVID-19. About the research overall: There were acute and convalescent COVID-19 samples, and they came from the United States, Italy and Spain. Sources were T cells, B-cell-depleted T cells, or PBMCs; the material itself was cDNA or gDNA.

This CDR3 is built from 15 residues. V lost 5 bases and J 9 bases, leaving 20 bases between the germline ends. Per the germline V gene, CDR1 is LGHDT and CDR2 is YNNKEL (reference sequence). The chain employs TRBV3-1 (or the pseudogene TRBV3-2) and TRBJ2-1, with D perhaps matching TRBD2 (6 bases). Sequencing was performed on peripheral blood. This sequence was found in a man aged 65 to 85 with acute or convalescent COVID-19. CDR3 in amino acids: CASSSTRISSTEQFF. CDR3 DNA sequence: TGTGCCAGCAGCTCGACTAGAATATCCTCTACTGAGCAGTTCTTC.